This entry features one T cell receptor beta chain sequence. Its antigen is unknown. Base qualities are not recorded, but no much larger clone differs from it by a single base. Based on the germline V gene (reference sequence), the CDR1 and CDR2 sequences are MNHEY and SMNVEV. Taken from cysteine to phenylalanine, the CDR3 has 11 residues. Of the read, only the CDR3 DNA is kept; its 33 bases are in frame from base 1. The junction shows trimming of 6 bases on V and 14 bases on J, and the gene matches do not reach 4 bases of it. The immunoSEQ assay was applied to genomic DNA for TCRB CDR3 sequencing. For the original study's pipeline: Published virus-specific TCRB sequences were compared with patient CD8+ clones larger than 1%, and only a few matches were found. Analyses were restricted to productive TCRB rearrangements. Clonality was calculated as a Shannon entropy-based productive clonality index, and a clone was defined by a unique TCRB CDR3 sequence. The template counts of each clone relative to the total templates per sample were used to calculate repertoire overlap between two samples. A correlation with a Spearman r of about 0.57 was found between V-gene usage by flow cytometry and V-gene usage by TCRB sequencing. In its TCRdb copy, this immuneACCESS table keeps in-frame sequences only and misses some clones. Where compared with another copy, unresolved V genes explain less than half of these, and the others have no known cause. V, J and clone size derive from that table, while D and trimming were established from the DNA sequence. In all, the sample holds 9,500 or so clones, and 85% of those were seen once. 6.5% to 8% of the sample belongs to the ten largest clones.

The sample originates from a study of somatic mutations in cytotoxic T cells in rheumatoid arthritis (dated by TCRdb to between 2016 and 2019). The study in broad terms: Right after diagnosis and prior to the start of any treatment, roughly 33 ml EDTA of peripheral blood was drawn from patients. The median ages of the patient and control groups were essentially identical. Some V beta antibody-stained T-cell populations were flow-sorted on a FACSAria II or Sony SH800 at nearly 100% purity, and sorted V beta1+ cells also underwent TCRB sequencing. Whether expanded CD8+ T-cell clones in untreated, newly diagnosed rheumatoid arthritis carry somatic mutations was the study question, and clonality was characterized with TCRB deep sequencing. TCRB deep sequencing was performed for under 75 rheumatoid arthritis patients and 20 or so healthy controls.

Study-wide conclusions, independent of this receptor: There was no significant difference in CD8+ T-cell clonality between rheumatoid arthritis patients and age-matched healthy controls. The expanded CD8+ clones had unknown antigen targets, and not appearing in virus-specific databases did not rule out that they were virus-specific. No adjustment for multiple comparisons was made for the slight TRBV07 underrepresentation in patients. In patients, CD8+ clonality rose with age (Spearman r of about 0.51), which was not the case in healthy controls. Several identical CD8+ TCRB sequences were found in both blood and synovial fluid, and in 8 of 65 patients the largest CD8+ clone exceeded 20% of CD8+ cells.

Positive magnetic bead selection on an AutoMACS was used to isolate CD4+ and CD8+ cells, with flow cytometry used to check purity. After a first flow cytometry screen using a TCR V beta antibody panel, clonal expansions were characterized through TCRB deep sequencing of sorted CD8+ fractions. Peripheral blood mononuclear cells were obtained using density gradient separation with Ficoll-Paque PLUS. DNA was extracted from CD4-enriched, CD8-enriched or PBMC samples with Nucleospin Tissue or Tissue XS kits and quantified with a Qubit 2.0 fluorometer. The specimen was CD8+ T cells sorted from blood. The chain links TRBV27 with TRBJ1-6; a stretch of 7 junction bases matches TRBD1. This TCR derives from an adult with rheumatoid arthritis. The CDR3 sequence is CASSPRGALHF. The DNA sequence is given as TGTGCCAGCAGCCCCAGGGGGGCCCTCCACTTT.